Sequencing of this T cell receptor (beta chain) was carried out in a study of Ad26.COV2.S vaccination and SARS-CoV-2 variants. Overall study: The COV1001 Ad26.COV2.S trial arm included the donor. Study-wide findings and caveats: Placebo and vaccine recipients had non-spike TCR breadth that was similar.

Treatment noted: roughly 18 received Ad26.COV2.S at low or high dose, single or two shots; about 5 received placebo; per-sample allocation not given. Sampling happened 63 days after the first vaccine or placebo injection. Here immunoSEQ multiplex PCR was the method, and the copy in TCRdb shows in-frame clones only, minus some. The sample yields about 390,000 clones, around 92% seen once. CDR3 length: 19 amino acids. The ends lost 1 base at V and 5 bases at J; junction bases unmatched: 19. Per the germline V gene, CDR1 is SGHDT and CDR2 is YYEEEE. Note on this clone: What it recognizes is unknown.

This TCR came from a person between 18 and 65 years old who received the Ad26.COV2.S COVID-19 vaccine or a placebo. The sequencing here drew on peripheral blood, taken in a trial of Ad26.COV2.S vaccine versus placebo. The chain recombines TRBV5-6 with TRBJ2-5; 8 bases are shared with TRBD1. CDR3 sequence (DNA): TGTGCCAGCAGCTTGCGTAGGACAGGGCGCCACCAGAGGGAGGAGACCCAGTACTTC. Its translation: CASSLRRTGRHQREETQYF.